The clone carrying this T cell receptor (beta chain) is labeled as medium-sized. Its antigen is unknown. The study profiled TCR beta VDJ and CDR3 using genomic DNA as template. From the reads, TCRdb called clonotypes with MiXCR, one entry per CDR3 protein. The table has some 48,000 distinct CDR3 sequences, around two thirds seen once. The entry originates in a study of CD8+CD57+ T cells in acquired aplastic anemia. Notes on the study in general: About 30 shared CD8+ CDR3s appeared highly expressed within patients' immunodominant clones. Patients and healthy controls showed no significant CD8+ Simpson's diversity difference.

The sample was sorted CD4+, CD8+, or CD8+CD57+ T cells (not recorded which) from PBMCs. This receptor was taken from a human donor in good health, serving as a control.

As DNA, the CDR3 is TGTGCCAGTGAAAATGGGGGCAATCAGCCCCAGCATTTT. It specifies CASENGGNQPQHF. This sequence joins TRBV2 and TRBJ1-5; D gene unclear. There are 13 residues in the CDR3. V lost 9 bases and J lost 2, with 11 bases in between. Germline lookup yields CDR1 SNHLY and CDR2 FYNNEI.